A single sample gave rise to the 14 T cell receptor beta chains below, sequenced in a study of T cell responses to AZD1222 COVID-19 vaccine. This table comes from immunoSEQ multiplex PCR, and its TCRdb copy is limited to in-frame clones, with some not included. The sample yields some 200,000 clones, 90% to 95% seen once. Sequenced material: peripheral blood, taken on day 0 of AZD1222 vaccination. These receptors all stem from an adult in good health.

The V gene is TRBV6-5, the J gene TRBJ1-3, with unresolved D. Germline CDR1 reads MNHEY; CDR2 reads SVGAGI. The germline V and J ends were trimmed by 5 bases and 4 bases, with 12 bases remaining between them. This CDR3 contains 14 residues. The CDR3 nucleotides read TGTGCCAGCAGTCCGAGATTTTACGGAAACACCATATATTTT. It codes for CASSPRFYGNTIYF.

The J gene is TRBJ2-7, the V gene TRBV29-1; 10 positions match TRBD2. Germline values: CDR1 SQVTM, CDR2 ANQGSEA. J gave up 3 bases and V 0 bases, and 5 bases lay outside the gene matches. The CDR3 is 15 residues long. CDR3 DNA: TGCAGCGTTGAAGACCCCCGGACTAGCGGCTACGAGCAGTACTTC. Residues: CSVEDPRTSGYEQYF.

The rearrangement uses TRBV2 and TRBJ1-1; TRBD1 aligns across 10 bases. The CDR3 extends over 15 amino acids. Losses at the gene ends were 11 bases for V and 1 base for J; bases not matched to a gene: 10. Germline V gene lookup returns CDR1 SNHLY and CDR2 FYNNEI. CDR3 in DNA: TGTGCCTGCCGACAGGGGGCAGGAAGGAACACTGAAGCTTTCTTT. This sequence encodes CACRQGAGRNTEAFF.

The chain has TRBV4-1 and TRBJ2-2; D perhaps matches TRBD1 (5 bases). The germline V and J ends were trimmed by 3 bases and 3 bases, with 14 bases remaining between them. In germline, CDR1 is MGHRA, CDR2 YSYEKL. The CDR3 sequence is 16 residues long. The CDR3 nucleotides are TGCGCCAGCAGCCAGGTCAGGGAATCTCACACCGGGGAGCTGTTTTTT. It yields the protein CASSQVRESHTGELFF.

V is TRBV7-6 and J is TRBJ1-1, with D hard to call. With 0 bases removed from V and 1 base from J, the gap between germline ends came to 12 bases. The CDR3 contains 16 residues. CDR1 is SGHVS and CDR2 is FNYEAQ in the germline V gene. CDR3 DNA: TGTGCCAGCAGCTTAGCGGAACAGACGAAGAACACTGAAGCTTTCTTT. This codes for CASSLAEQTKNTEAFF.

Here the CDR3 DNA reads TGTGCCAGCAGTTTTATCCTAAATCAGCCCCAGCATTTT. This codes for CASSFILNQPQHF. The rearrangement links TRBV12-3 or TRBV12-4 to TRBJ1-5; D is unresolved. V was trimmed by 3 bases and J by 4 bases, leaving 7 bases between them. The CDR3 consists of 13 residues.

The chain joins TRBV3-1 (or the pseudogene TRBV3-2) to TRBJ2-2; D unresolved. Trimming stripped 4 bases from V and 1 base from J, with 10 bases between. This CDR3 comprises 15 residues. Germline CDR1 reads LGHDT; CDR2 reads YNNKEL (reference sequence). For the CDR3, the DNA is TGTGCCAGCAGCCCGATGCACCTGAACACCGGGGAGCTGTTTTTT. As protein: CASSPMHLNTGELFF.

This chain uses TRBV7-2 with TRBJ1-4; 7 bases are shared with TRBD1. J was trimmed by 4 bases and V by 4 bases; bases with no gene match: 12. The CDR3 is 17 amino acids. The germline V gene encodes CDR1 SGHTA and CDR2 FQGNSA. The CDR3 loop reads CASSSSGRGTVNEKLFF. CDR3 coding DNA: TGTGCCAGCAGCTCATCCGGGCGGGGGACAGTTAATGAAAAACTGTTTTTT.

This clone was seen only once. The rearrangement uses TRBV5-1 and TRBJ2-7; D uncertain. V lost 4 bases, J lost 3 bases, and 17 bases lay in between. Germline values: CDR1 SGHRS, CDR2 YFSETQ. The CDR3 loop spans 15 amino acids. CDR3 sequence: CASSRSGDTDYEQYF. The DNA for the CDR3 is TGCGCCAGCAGCCGTTCAGGAGACACCGACTACGAGCAGTACTTC.

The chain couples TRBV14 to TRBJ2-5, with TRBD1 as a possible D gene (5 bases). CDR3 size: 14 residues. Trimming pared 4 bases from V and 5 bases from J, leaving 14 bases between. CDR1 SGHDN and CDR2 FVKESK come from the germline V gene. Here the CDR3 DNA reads TGTGCCAGCAGCCTTTCGGACATACAGGAGACCCAGTACTTC. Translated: CASSLSDIQETQYF.

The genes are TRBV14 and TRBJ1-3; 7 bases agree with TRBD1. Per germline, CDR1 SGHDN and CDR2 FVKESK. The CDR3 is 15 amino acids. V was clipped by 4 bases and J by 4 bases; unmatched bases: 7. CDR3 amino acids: CASSRGGEEGNTIYF. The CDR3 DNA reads TGTGCCAGCAGCCGAGGGGGCGAAGAAGGAAACACCATATATTTT.

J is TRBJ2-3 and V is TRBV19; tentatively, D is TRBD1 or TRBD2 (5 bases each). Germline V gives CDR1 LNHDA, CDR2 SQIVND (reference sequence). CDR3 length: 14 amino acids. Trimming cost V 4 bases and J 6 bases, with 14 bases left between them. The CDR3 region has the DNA TGTGCCAGTAGTACCGGGACCGAGACCGATACGCAGTATTTT. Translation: CASSTGTETDTQYF.

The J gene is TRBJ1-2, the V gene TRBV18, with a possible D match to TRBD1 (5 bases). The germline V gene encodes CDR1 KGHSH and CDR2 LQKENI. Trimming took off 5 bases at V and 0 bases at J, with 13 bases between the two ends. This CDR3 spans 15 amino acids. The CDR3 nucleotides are TGTGCCAGCTCAGACGCGACAGCCACTAACTATGGCTACACCTTC. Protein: CASSDATATNYGYTF. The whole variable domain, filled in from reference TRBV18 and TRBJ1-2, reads NAGVMQNPRHLVRRRGQEARLRCSPMKGHSHVYWYRQLPEEGLKFMVYLQKENIIDESGMPKERFSAEFPKEGPSILRIQQVVRGDSAAYFCASSDATATNYGYTFGSGTRLTVV.

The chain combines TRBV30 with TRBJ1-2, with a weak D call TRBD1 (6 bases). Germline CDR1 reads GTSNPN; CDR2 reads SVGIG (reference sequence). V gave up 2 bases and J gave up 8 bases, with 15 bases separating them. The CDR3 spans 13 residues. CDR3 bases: TGTGCCTGGAGTCCTCTCGGGGGGGGCGGCTACACCTTC. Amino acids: CAWSPLGGGGYTF. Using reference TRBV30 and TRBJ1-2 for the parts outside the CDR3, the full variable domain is SQTIHQWPATLVQPVGSPLSLECTVEGTSNPNLYWYRQAAGRGLQLLFYSVGIGQISSEVPQNLSASRPQDRQFILSSKKLLLSDSGFYLCAWSPLGGGGYTFGSGTRLTVV.